This T cell receptor beta chain was obtained from a study of control samples from healthy donors and cancer patients. The CDR3 contains 11 residues. V lost 7 bases to trimming and J lost 6 bases, with 10 bases between them. Germline values: CDR1 GTSNPN, CDR2 SVGIG (reference sequence). Sequencing was performed with immunoSEQ multiplex PCR; in TCRdb, only in-frame clones are kept and a portion is missing. The repertoire holds about 61,000 clones, with 90% as singletons. Sequenced input: PBMCs. This sequence was found in a man aged 55 to 69 with colorectal cancer. This chain connects TRBV30 to TRBJ2-1; D is perhaps TRBD2 (6 bases). CDR3 protein: CASLAVNEQFF. The CDR3 DNA reads TGTGCCTCACTAGCTGTCAATGAGCAGTTCTTC.